This TCR beta chain derives from a study of OX40 agonist ivuxolimab in advanced cancers. This clone appeared a single time. V lost 4 bases and J 7 bases, leaving 11 bases between the germline ends. Germline values: CDR1 MGHDK, CDR2 SYGVNS. This CDR3 has 13 residues. Generated by immunoSEQ multiplex PCR, the TCRdb table keeps only in-frame clones and is missing some. The sample lists about 79,000 clones; roughly 88% were seen once. The sequence came from an adult with an advanced solid tumor such as melanoma, head and neck, liver or kidney cancer. The chain recombines TRBV25-1 with TRBJ2-1, with D maybe TRBD1 (6 bases). The sequenced sample was CD4+ or CD8+ T cells sorted from blood, obtained in a trial of the OX40 agonist ivuxolimab. The CDR3 DNA follows: TGTGCCAGCAGTGTAACAGGGTTAAATGAGCAGTTCTTC. It codes for CASSVTGLNEQFF.